This T cell receptor (beta chain) was profiled in a study of T-cell reconstitution after alpha-beta-depleted transplantation in children. Study conclusions and caveats: Expanded graft clones numbering several hundred reportedly gave rise to alpha-beta T cells about two months after transplant. At the one-year point after transplant, T-cell counts and TCRbeta diversity were found to come mostly from T cells that had been newly produced. Day-60 TCRbeta diversity that was high in some patients was derived from surviving recipient T cells and thymic progenitors.

Only a few counts were recorded for this clonotype. Its antigen is currently unknown. Unique molecular identifiers featured in how the TCRbeta library was prepared. Each CDR3 protein gets one entry after TCRdb re-called the PCR reads with MiXCR. This sample has around 300,000 distinct CDR3 sequences, with roughly 8.2% found just once. V lost 5 bases to trimming and J lost 3 bases; unmatched junction nucleotides: 7. This CDR3 is 15 amino acids long. Germline V gene data show CDR1 as LNHDA and CDR2 as SQIVND (reference sequence). The sequence derives from a female patient aged 2-9 years who had a stem cell transplant for Fanconi anemia, so the T cells may come from the graft donor. The chain uses TRBV19 and TRBJ2-7, with TRBD1 identical over 10 bases. Sample: peripheral blood, taken 360 days after TCRalphabeta/CD19-depleted stem cell transplant. CDR3 residues: CASSYRDRGFYEQYF. The DNA for the CDR3 is TGTGCCAGTAGTTACCGGGACAGGGGATTCTACGAGCAGTACTTC.